The 27 T cell receptor beta chains below come from one sample, sequenced in a study of OX40 agonist ivuxolimab in advanced cancers. Library method: the immunoSEQ multiplex PCR assay. The immuneACCESS repertoire file appears here via TCRdb, limited to in-frame rearrangements. These files lack a portion of the clones; in checked studies, under half of the deficit traces to unresolved V genes, and the cause of the others is not known. The sample contains just under 65,000 clones, about 89% of them found a single time. Roughly 5.5% of the sample goes to the ten largest clones. The input for sequencing was CD4+ or CD8+ T cells sorted from blood, taken in a trial of the OX40 agonist ivuxolimab. The origin of the receptors is an adult with an advanced solid tumor such as melanoma, head and neck, liver or kidney cancer.

The chain uses TRBV5-1 and TRBJ2-5; D unresolved. The CDR3 spans 13 residues. The V end was cut by 0 bases, the J end by 2 bases, with 5 bases between. The germline gives CDR1 SGHRS, CDR2 YFSETQ. CDR3 region: CASSLGGQETQYF. DNA for the CDR3: TGCGCCAGCAGCTTGGGTGGGCAAGAGACCCAGTACTTC. Based on the CDR3 plus reference TRBV5-1 and TRBJ2-5, the full variable domain is KAGVTQTPRYLIKTRGQQVTLSCSPISGHRSVSWYQQTPGQGLQFLFEYFSETQRNKGNFPGRFSGRQFSNSRSEMNVSTLELGDSALYLCASSLGGQETQYFGPGTRLLVL.

V is TRBV7-3 and J is TRBJ2-7; a weak D match, TRBD1 (6 bases). CDR1 and CDR2 from the germline V gene are SGHTA and FQGTGA. Trimming left V 5 bases short and J 0 bases short, with 14 bases between. The CDR3 runs to 15 residues. In DNA, the CDR3 is TGTGCCAGCAGCCCCGGGACACTCTTCTCCTACGAGCAGTACTTC. It translates to CASSPGTLFSYEQYF.

This sequence joins TRBV30 and TRBJ2-1, with D hard to call. Trimming took 2 bases from V and 7 from J, leaving 9 bases between them. Germline values: CDR1 GTSNPN, CDR2 SVGIG (reference sequence). This CDR3 is built from 12 residues. CDR3 nucleotide sequence: TGTGCCTGGAGTTCGGGCCTTAATGAGCAGTTCTTC. This codes for CAWSSGLNEQFF.

This clone was picked up a small number of times. CDR3 protein: CASSFLQGGRPGGYTF. The CDR3 DNA reads TGTGCCAGCAGTTTTTTACAGGGGGGGAGGCCGGGAGGCTACACCTTC. The chain recombines TRBV6-5 with TRBJ1-2; 8 bases are a match to TRBD1. The V and J ends lost 4 bases and 8 bases, in that order; junction bases with no gene match: 15. The CDR3 has 16 residues. CDR1 is MNHEY and CDR2 is SVGAGI in the germline V gene.

V is TRBV19 and J is TRBJ2-4; 7 bases are shared with TRBD1. This CDR3 has 15 amino acids. Trimming at V came to 3 bases and at J to 6 bases, leaving 8 bases not matched to a gene. Germline-derived CDR1 and CDR2 are LNHDA and SQIVND (reference sequence). CDR3 DNA: TGTGCCAGTAGTATTTTAGGGGGCGGCGGAAACATTCAGTACTTC. It encodes CASSILGGGGNIQYF.

The chain links TRBV5-1 to TRBJ2-7; no clear D gene. Germline V CDR1 and CDR2: SGHRS, YFSETQ. This CDR3 has 14 residues. V was trimmed by 5 bases and J by 0 bases, leaving 12 bases between them. CDR3 sequence reads: CASRADSLSYEQYF. The DNA of the CDR3 is TGCGCCAGCAGGGCGGATTCCCTCTCCTACGAGCAGTACTTC.

The chain joins TRBV11-2 to TRBJ2-3; TRBD2 matches 8 bases. Germline CDR1 is SGHAT and CDR2 is FQNNGV. The CDR3 has 16 amino acids. V was clipped by 2 bases and J by 1 base; unmatched bases: 5. Written as DNA, the CDR3 is TGTGCCAGCAGCTTAATGGTCGGGAGGGGCACAGATACGCAGTATTTT. This translates into CASSLMVGRGTDTQYF.

This rearrangement joins TRBV2 to TRBJ1-1; 7 nucleotides agree with TRBD1. V was clipped by 4 bases and J by 4 bases; unmatched bases: 6. Germline V lookup: CDR1 SNHLY, CDR2 FYNNEI. The CDR3 length is 14 residues. The CDR3 DNA is TGTGCCAGCAGTGCCCAGGGGGTGGGCACTGAAGCTTTCTTT. Protein sequence: CASSAQGVGTEAFF.

This rearrangement joins TRBV5-1 to TRBJ2-3, with 7 bases matching TRBD1. The CDR3 is 14 residues long. Germline V gives CDR1 SGHRS, CDR2 YFSETQ. V was pared by 3 bases and J by 2 bases, with 3 bases of the junction left unmatched. In DNA form, the CDR3 reads TGCGCCAGCAGCTACAGGGGTAACACAGATACGCAGTATTTT. It is translated as CASSYRGNTDTQYF.

In its sample, this clone was seen once. The chain combines TRBV28 with TRBJ1-5, with D unclear. The CDR3 is made up of 11 amino acids. V was clipped by 4 bases and J by 7 bases, with 5 bases between them. Germline-derived CDR1 and CDR2 are MDHEN and SYDVKM. CDR3 sequence: CASSSLQPQHF. In nucleotides, the CDR3 is TGTGCCAGCAGTTCTTTACAGCCCCAGCATTTT.

In this sample, this clone turned up once. The J gene is TRBJ1-4, the V gene TRBV18; maybe TRBD1 (5 bases). Germline V gene lookup returns CDR1 KGHSH and CDR2 LQKENI. This CDR3 comprises 14 residues. The V gene lost 1 base and the J gene lost 8 bases, with 11 bases spanning the gap. The DNA of the CDR3 is TGTGCCAGCTCACCACAGAATCGGGGGGAAAAACTGTTTTTT. This encodes CASSPQNRGEKLFF. Supplemented by reference TRBV18 and TRBJ1-4, the full variable domain reads NAGVMQNPRHLVRRRGQEARLRCSPMKGHSHVYWYRQLPEEGLKFMVYLQKENIIDESGMPKERFSAEFPKEGPSILRIQQVVRGDSAAYFCASSPQNRGEKLFFGSGTQLSVL.

The chain links TRBV5-1 to TRBJ2-3, with D unresolved. V dropped 0 bases and J dropped 0 bases, with 8 bases sitting between them. Germline V gives CDR1 SGHRS, CDR2 YFSETQ. The CDR3 extends over 15 amino acids. DNA of the CDR3: TGCGCCAGCAGCTTGGCGCCAGCTAGCACAGATACGCAGTATTTT. Amino acid sequence: CASSLAPASTDTQYF. The whole variable domain, remainder taken from reference TRBV5-1 and TRBJ2-3, is KAGVTQTPRYLIKTRGQQVTLSCSPISGHRSVSWYQQTPGQGLQFLFEYFSETQRNKGNFPGRFSGRQFSNSRSEMNVSTLELGDSALYLCASSLAPASTDTQYFGPGTRLTVL.

V usage is TRBV13 and J usage is TRBJ2-5, with 10 nucleotides matching TRBD2. CDR1 and CDR2 from the germline V gene are PRHDT and FYEKMQ (reference sequence). The CDR3 covers 16 residues. V lost 4 bases to trimming and J lost 4 bases; unmatched junction nucleotides: 9. The CDR3 sequence is CASSSESLAGVETQYF. In DNA form, the CDR3 reads TGTGCCAGCAGCTCAGAGAGCCTAGCGGGAGTAGAGACCCAGTACTTC. Supplemented by reference TRBV13 and TRBJ2-5, the full variable domain reads AAGVIQSPRHLIKEKRETATLKCYPIPRHDTVYWYQQGPGQDPQFLISFYEKMQSDKGSIPDRFSAQQFSDYHSELNMSSLELGDSALYFCASSSESLAGVETQYFGPGTRLLVL.

DNA of the CDR3: TGTGCCAGCAGCCAACTAACGGTCGGTGAGCTGTTTTTT. It yields the protein CASSQLTVGELFF. V is TRBV7-3 and J is TRBJ2-2; D call uncertain. CDR3 length: 13 residues. The V and J ends lost 5 bases and 11 bases respectively, with 15 bases between them. Germline CDR1 is SGHTA and CDR2 is FQGTGA.

The genes are TRBV5-1 and TRBJ2-5, with D unresolved. The J call may be wrong; the DNA end is better matched by TRBJ2-7. Germline CDR1 is SGHRS and CDR2 is YFSETQ. The CDR3 consists of 15 residues. The DNA for the CDR3 is TGCGCCAGCCGGCTGCCGTACAGTCGAAGCGACGAGCAGTACTTC. It is translated as CASRLPYSRSDEQYF.

This chain links TRBV5-1 with TRBJ2-7; D not certain. The V end lost 1 base, the J end lost 4 bases, and 6 bases lay between the germline ends. The CDR3 is 12 residues long. Germline assignment: CDR1 SGHRS and CDR2 YFSETQ. The CDR3 spells CASSLSRYEQYF. CDR3 nucleotides: TGCGCCAGCAGCTTGTCCCGATACGAGCAGTACTTC.

This chain links TRBV10-3 with TRBJ2-2; D is ambiguous. Germline assignment: CDR1 ENHRY and CDR2 SYGVKD. The CDR3 is 12 amino acids. V was clipped by 6 bases and J by 4 bases, with 6 bases between them. The CDR3 region has the DNA TGTGCCATCAGGGCGAGCACCGGGGAGCTGTTTTTT. It specifies CAIRASTGELFF.

CDR3 loop: CASSLWASGNTGELFF. CDR3 coding DNA: TGTGCCAGCAGTTTATGGGCTAGCGGGAACACCGGGGAGCTGTTTTTT. The rearrangement uses TRBV28 and TRBJ2-2, with 7 bases identical to TRBD2. V gave up 0 bases and J gave up 1 base; unmatched junction bases: 2. The germline V gene has CDR1 MDHEN and CDR2 SYDVKM. The CDR3 is 16 residues long.

J is TRBJ1-2 and V is TRBV30; TRBD1 is a possible D gene (5 bases). CDR1 is GTSNPN, CDR2 SVGIG, per germline (reference sequence). CDR3 length: 14 residues. Trimming shortened V by 3 bases and J by 8 bases, and 19 bases separated the two germline ends. CDR3 bases: TGTGCCTGGAGAGGACCGGGACGGGGAAGGGGCTACACCTTC. This codes for CAWRGPGRGRGYTF.

This clone has just a few counts. The gene calls are TRBV7-3 and TRBJ2-3; weak D call: TRBD2 (6 bases). Germline-derived CDR1 and CDR2 are SGHTA and FQGTGA. The CDR3 runs to 15 residues. Trimming pared 5 bases from V and 3 bases from J, leaving 15 bases between. As DNA, the CDR3 is TGTGCCAGCAGCACCGCCGGAGGGCGTACAGATACGCAGTATTTT. It is translated as CASSTAGGRTDTQYF.

This chain uses TRBV7-9 with TRBJ2-7, with TRBD2 identical over 14 bases. Losses at the gene ends were 5 bases for V and 5 bases for J; bases not matched to a gene: 5. This CDR3 has 15 amino acids. The germline V gene encodes CDR1 SEHNR and CDR2 FQNEAQ (reference sequence). CDR3 loop: CASSLGLAGGHEQYF. CDR3 DNA sequence: TGTGCCAGCAGCCTAGGACTAGCGGGAGGCCACGAGCAGTACTTC.

The chain carries TRBV19 and TRBJ2-5; TRBD1 might be the D (5 bases). The germline V gene has CDR1 LNHDA and CDR2 SQIVND (reference sequence). V was shortened by 1 base and J by 1 base, with 10 bases between the two germline ends. The CDR3 totals 15 residues. The CDR3 loop is CASSIAGRSQETQYF. CDR3 DNA sequence: TGTGCCAGTAGTATAGCAGGGCGGAGCCAAGAGACCCAGTACTTC.

This clone appeared a few times. This CDR3 is CAWRTGTGRTPLHF. CDR3 coding DNA: TGTGCCTGGCGAACCGGGACAGGGAGGACACCCCTCCACTTT. The V gene is TRBV30, the J gene TRBJ1-6; 9 bases are a match to TRBD1. This CDR3 contains 14 residues. The trim removed 5 bases at V and 11 bases at J, leaving 10 bases unmatched. Germline V gene data show CDR1 as GTSNPN and CDR2 as SVGIG (reference sequence).

The rearrangement uses TRBV19 and TRBJ2-7; TRBD2 might be the D (6 bases). The CDR3 totals 12 residues. Germline CDR1 LNHDA, CDR2 SQIVND (reference sequence). Trimming left V 1 base short and J 5 bases short, with 6 bases between. The CDR3, as DNA: TGTGCCAGTAGTATAGGGGGGGACGAGCAGTACTTC. It encodes CASSIGGDEQYF.

The J gene is TRBJ2-5, the V gene TRBV28; no clear D. V dropped 5 bases and J dropped 2 bases, with 18 bases sitting between them. Germline loops: CDR1 MDHEN, CDR2 SYDVKM. There are 16 residues in the CDR3. The CDR3 region is CASSLRPTLTQETQYF. CDR3 bases: TGTGCCAGCAGTCTGAGACCGACCCTGACGCAAGAGACCCAGTACTTC.

The V call is TRBV11-2, the J call TRBJ1-4; 8 bases match TRBD1. J was trimmed by 0 bases and V by 1 base; bases with no gene match: 4. Germline values: CDR1 SGHAT, CDR2 FQNNGV. The CDR3 covers 17 residues. CDR3 in DNA: TGTGCCAGCAGCTTAGGGGCCAGGGGGCCAACTAATGAAAAACTGTTTTTT. This codes for CASSLGARGPTNEKLFF.

V gene TRBV11-2 combines with J gene TRBJ2-1; no reliable D call. Germline CDR1 and CDR2: SGHAT and FQNNGV. CDR3 size: 13 residues. Between the trimmed V and J ends, which lost 5 bases and 7 bases, there was a span of 12 bases. CDR3 nucleotide sequence: TGTGCCAGCAGCCTAATAGGGCAAAATGAGCAGTTCTTC. The encoded protein is CASSLIGQNEQFF.